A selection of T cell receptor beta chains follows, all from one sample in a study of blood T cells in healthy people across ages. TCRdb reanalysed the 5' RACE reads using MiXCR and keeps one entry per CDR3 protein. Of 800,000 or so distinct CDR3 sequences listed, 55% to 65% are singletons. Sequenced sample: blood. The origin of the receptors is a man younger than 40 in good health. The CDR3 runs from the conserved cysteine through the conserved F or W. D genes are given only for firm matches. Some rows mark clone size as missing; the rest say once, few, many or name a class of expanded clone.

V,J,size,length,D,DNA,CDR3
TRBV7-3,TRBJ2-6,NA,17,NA,TGTGCCAGCAGCCCCGGTGGCAGCTTCTCTGGGGCCAACGTCCTGACTTTC,CASSPGGSFSGANVLTF
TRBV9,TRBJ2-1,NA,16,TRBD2,TGTGCCAGCAGCACACAACTTGGACTAGCGTGGAATGAGCAGTTCTTC,CASSTQLGLAWNEQFF
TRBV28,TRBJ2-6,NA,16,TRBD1,TGTGCCAGCAGTCGACAGGGTACCCCTGGGGCCAACGTCCTGACTTTC,CASSRQGTPGANVLTF
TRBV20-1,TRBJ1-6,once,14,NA,TGCAGCGCCCGGACCAGCTCCTATAATTCACCCCTCCACTTT,CSARTSSYNSPLHF
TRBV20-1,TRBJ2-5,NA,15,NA,TGCAGTGCCCGGCAAGGGGGGGGGGACCTAGAGACCCAGTACTTC,CSARQGGGDLETQYF
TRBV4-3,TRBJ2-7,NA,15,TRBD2,TGCGCCAGCAGCCAAGAAGTAGCGGGGGACTACGAGCAGTACTTC,CASSQEVAGDYEQYF
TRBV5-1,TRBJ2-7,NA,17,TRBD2,TGCGCCAGCAGCACGGGACTAGCGGGGGCCCGCGCCTACGAGCAGTACTTC,CASSTGLAGARAYEQYF
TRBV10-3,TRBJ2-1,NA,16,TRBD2,TGTGCCATCAGTGTCCAACCGGGACTAGCGATGAATGAGCAGTTCTTC,CAISVQPGLAMNEQFF
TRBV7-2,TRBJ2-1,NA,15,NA,TGTGCCAGCAGCCCCCAGAGGGGTGGTTGGGGTGAGCAGTTCTTC,CASSPQRGGWGEQFF
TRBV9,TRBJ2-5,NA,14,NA,TGTGCCAGCAGCGTAGGGGGGGGCAGGGAGACCCAGTACTTC,CASSVGGGRETQYF
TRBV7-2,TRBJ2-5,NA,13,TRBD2,TGTGCCAGCAGCTTCGGGGGGGTAAAGACCCAGTACTTC,CASSFGGVKTQYF
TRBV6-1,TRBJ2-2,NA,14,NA,TGTGCCAGCAGTGAAGGCCCCGTGATCGGGGAGCTGTTTTTT,CASSEGPVIGELFF
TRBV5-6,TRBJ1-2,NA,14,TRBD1,TGTGCCAGCAGCTTTTCGGGACAGTACTATGGCTACACCTTC,CASSFSGQYYGYTF
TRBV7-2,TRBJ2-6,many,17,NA,TGTGCCAGCAGCTTAGTAACAGTTCTCACTGGGGCCAACGTCCTGACTTTC,CASSLVTVLTGANVLTF
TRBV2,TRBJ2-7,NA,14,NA,TGTGCCAGCAGTCGGTGGACAAATTCCTACGAGCAGTACTTC,CASSRWTNSYEQYF
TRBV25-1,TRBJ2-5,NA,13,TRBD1,TGTGCCAGCAGACAGGGGGCAGATGAGACCCAGTACTTC,CASRQGADETQYF
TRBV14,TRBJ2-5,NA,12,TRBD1,TGTGCCAGCAGCCGGACAGGGGGGACCCAGTACTTC,CASSRTGGTQYF
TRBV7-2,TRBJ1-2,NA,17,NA,TGTGCCAGCAGCTTAGGAGGGGGGTCCCCGTTTGGAGGCGGCTACACCTTC,CASSLGGGSPFGGGYTF
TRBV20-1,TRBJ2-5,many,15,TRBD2,TGCAGTGCTAGGTTGGCTAGCGGGGGGCTAGAGACCCAGTACTTC,CSARLASGGLETQYF
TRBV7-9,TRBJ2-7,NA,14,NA,TGTGCCAGCACCGATACGCACACAGCCTACGAGCAGTACTTC,CASTDTHTAYEQYF
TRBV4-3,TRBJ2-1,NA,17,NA,TGCGCCAGCAGCCAAGAGTACGGGACCCTCTCCTACAATGAGCAGTTCTTC,CASSQEYGTLSYNEQFF
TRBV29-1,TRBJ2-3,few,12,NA,TGCAGCGTAGAGACTGGGGGGGATACGCAGTATTTT,CSVETGGDTQYF
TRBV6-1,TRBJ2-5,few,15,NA,TGTGCCAGCAGCACTTACCGGGACGGACAAGAGACCCAGTACTTC,CASSTYRDGQETQYF
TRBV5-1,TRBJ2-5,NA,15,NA,TGCGCCAGCAGCTATCTCTACGGGCTCGGGGAGACCCAGTACTTC,CASSYLYGLGETQYF
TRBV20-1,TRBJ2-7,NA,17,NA,TGCAGTGCTAGAGATGTTGGAGGGAGATCGGCGGCCTACGAGCAGTACTTC,CSARDVGGRSAAYEQYF
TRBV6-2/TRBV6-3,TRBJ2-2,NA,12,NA,TGTGCCAGCAGTCCTTTCACCGGGGAGCTGTTTTTT,CASSPFTGELFF